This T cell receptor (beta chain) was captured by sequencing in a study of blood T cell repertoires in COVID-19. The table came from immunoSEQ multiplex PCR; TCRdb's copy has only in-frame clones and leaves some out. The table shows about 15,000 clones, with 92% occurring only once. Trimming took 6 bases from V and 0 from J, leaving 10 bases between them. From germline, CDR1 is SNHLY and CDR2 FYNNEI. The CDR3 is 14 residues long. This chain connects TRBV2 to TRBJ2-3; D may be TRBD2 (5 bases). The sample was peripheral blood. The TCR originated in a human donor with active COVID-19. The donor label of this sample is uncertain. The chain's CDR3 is CASRKDSSTDTQYF. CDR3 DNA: TGTGCCAGCAGGAAGGACTCTAGCACAGATACGCAGTATTTT.